Below, 22 T cell receptor beta chains from the same sample are listed, as sequenced in a study of Graves' ophthalmopathy and Graves' hyperthyroidism. RNA transcripts were the source from which TCR beta CDR3 regions were amplified. The workflow started with a first-round RT-PCR run with HTBI primers and then moved on to a second-round multiplex PCR. Using its own MiXCR run on the multiplex PCR reads, TCRdb lists one record per CDR3 protein. The table records tens of thousands of distinct CDR3 sequences, almost 50% of them present only once. The sequenced material came from peripheral blood. These receptors originate from an adult woman with stable Graves' hyperthyroidism.

In this sample, this clonotype is medium-sized. The genes are TRBV20-1 and TRBJ1-1; D is unclear. V was cut by 5 bases and J by 0 bases, with 7 bases left in between. CDR3 length: 12 amino acids. CDR1 is DFQATT, CDR2 SNEGSKA, per germline (reference sequence). CDR3: CSAPAVNTEAFF. CDR3 DNA sequence: TGCAGTGCTCCGGCAGTGAACACTGAAGCTTTCTTT.

At least ten counts were recorded for this clonotype. This chain joins TRBV5-1 and TRBJ2-2, with 10 positions matching TRBD2. CDR1 is SGHRS, CDR2 YFSETQ, per germline. CDR3 size: 16 residues. The V and J ends lost 6 bases and 3 bases, in that order; junction bases with no gene match: 8. Here the CDR3 DNA reads TGCGCCAGCACCGAGCAGCGGGGGGGCCACACCGGGGAGCTGTTTTTT. It encodes CASTEQRGGHTGELFF.

This clonotype was found a few times. The chain has TRBV15 and TRBJ1-2; 9 positions match TRBD1. J gave up 6 bases and V 2 bases, and 13 bases lay outside the gene matches. The CDR3 has 17 amino acids. The germline CDR1 and CDR2 sequences are LNHNV and YYDKDF (reference sequence). CDR3 protein: CATSRLPGQGYVDGYTF. The CDR3 DNA sequence: TGTGCCACCAGCAGACTACCGGGACAGGGATATGTTGATGGCTACACCTTC.

Within the sample, this clonotype is medium-sized. This chain connects TRBV24-1 to TRBJ2-2; the match to TRBD1 covers 11 bases. Looked up from germline, CDR1 is KGHDR and CDR2 is SFDVKD. CDR3 length equals 15 residues. Germline trimming cut 4 bases from V and 4 bases from J; bases unmatched to any gene: 1. The CDR3 nucleotides are TGTGCCACCAGTGACGGACAGGGGGCCACCGGGGAGCTGTTTTTT. It specifies CATSDGQGATGELFF.

V usage is TRBV7-9 and J usage is TRBJ2-1; D not resolved. Trimming took 2 bases from V and 1 from J, leaving 9 bases between them. CDR3 length: 15 amino acids. CDR1 is SEHNR, CDR2 FQNEAQ, per germline (reference sequence). Here the CDR3 reads CASSLLAVSYNEQFF. The CDR3 nucleotides read TGTGCCAGCAGCTTACTGGCCGTGTCCTACAATGAGCAGTTCTTC. Full variable domain (missing parts from reference TRBV7-9 and TRBJ2-1): DTGVSQNPRHKITKRGQNVTFRCDPISEHNRLYWYRQTLGQGPEFLTYFQNEAQLEKSRLLSDRFSAERPKGSFSTLEIQRTEQGDSAMYLCASSLLAVSYNEQFFGPGTRLTVL.

This sequence joins TRBV7-3 and TRBJ2-5, with a weak D call TRBD2 (6 bases). There are 17 residues in the CDR3. CDR1 and CDR2 from the germline V gene are SGHTA and FQGTGA. V was shortened by 1 base and J by 5 bases, with 20 bases between the two germline ends. CDR3 sequence: CASSLIGAGSTRETQYF. The CDR3 nucleotides are TGTGCCAGCAGCTTAATCGGGGCGGGATCCACGCGGGAGACCCAGTACTTC. Together with reference TRBV7-3 and TRBJ2-5, the CDR3 gives the full variable domain: GAGVSQTPSNKVTEKGKYVELRCDPISGHTALYWYRQSLGQGPEFLIYFQGTGAADDSGLPNDRFFAVRPEGSVSTLKIQRTERGDSAVYLCASSLIGAGSTRETQYFGPGTRLLVL.

This clonotype was counted ten times or more. The V and J genes are TRBV18 and TRBJ2-1; the D is unclear. The CDR3 contains 14 residues. Germline V lookup: CDR1 KGHSH, CDR2 LQKENI. The germline V and J ends were trimmed by 5 bases and 6 bases, with 14 bases remaining between them. Written as DNA, the CDR3 is TGTGCCAGCTCATACCTCTCAGACCCCAATGAGCAGTTCTTC. This encodes CASSYLSDPNEQFF.

Regarding this clonotype: The germline gene is not matched at one end of the junction; a read error may be the cause. The J gene is TRBJ1-4, the V gene TRBV20-1; 9 nucleotides match TRBD1. The CDR3 length is 10 residues. The germline V gene encodes CDR1 DFQATT and CDR2 SNEGSKA (reference sequence). The CDR3 spells CSARRTGEDF. Written as DNA, the CDR3 is TGCAGTGCTAGACGGACAGGGGAGGATTTT.

This clonotype was detected ten times or more. The chain has TRBV27 and TRBJ2-2; D is ambiguous. Germline loops: CDR1 MNHEY, CDR2 SMNVEV (reference sequence). This CDR3 spans 12 amino acids. V was clipped by 3 bases and J by 5 bases, with 4 bases between them. Here the CDR3 reads CASSFLTGELFF. The CDR3 DNA reads as TGTGCCAGCAGTTTTCTTACCGGGGAGCTGTTTTTT.

This chain uses TRBV7-8 with TRBJ2-1; no clear D. Germline V gives CDR1 SGHVS, CDR2 FQNEAQ. The CDR3 covers 16 residues. Trimming left V 5 bases short and J 4 bases short, with 18 bases between. The chain's CDR3 is CASSRRAYQNYNEQFF. CDR3 sequence (DNA): TGTGCCAGCAGCCGAAGGGCATACCAAAATTACAATGAGCAGTTCTTC.

The chain carries TRBV12-3 or TRBV12-4 and TRBJ2-1; D possibly corresponds to TRBD2 (5 bases). The CDR3 covers 14 residues. V lost 5 bases to trimming and J lost 0 bases, with 8 bases between them. The CDR3 reads CASSVRASYNEQFF. The CDR3 DNA reads as TGTGCCAGCAGTGTGAGGGCCTCCTACAATGAGCAGTTCTTC.

In this sample, this clonotype turned up a few times. The CDR3 sequence: CSARGTGGGNQPQHF. DNA of the CDR3: TGCAGTGCTAGAGGGACAGGGGGAGGTAATCAGCCCCAGCATTTT. This chain joins TRBV20-1 and TRBJ1-5; 10 nucleotides align to TRBD1. The germline V gene encodes CDR1 DFQATT and CDR2 SNEGSKA (reference sequence). The J segment lost 4 bases and the V segment lost 1 base, leaving 4 bases of the junction unmatched. The CDR3 extends over 15 amino acids.

This clonotype appeared many times. The chain joins TRBV11-2 to TRBJ2-7; a possible D gene is TRBD2 (5 bases). The CDR3 sequence is 13 residues long. Trimming removed 6 bases from V and 4 bases from J, with 13 bases in between. Per germline, CDR1 SGHAT and CDR2 FQNNGV. The CDR3 nucleotides are TGTGCCAGCAGATATAGCGTAGGGTACGAGCAGTACTTC. Protein: CASRYSVGYEQYF.

As concerns this clonotype: The junction departs from germline at one end; a sequencing error may be responsible. The chain combines TRBV3-1 with TRBJ2-1; D unresolved. The CDR3 sequence is 13 residues long. Germline CDR1 LGHDT, CDR2 YNNKEL (reference sequence). The CDR3 loop is CASSGASYNEHFF. DNA of the CDR3: TGTGCCAGCAGCGGCGCATCATACAATGAGCACTTCTTC.

This chain connects TRBV5-1 to TRBJ1-2; 12 bases align to TRBD1. V lost 4 bases, J lost 5 bases, and 12 bases stayed unmatched. This CDR3 contains 17 residues. CDR1 SGHRS and CDR2 YFSETQ come from the germline V gene. The DNA of the CDR3 is TGCGCCAGCAGCGTCGGGACAGGGGGCGATGGGTTATATGGCTACACCTTC. Translated: CASSVGTGGDGLYGYTF.

This clonotype was counted only a few times. The chain carries TRBV25-1 and TRBJ1-1; 9 bases map to TRBD1. The V segment lost 1 base and the J segment 1 base; nucleotides outside the gene matches: 1. Germline assignment: CDR1 MGHDK and CDR2 SYGVNS. This CDR3 has 15 residues. In DNA, the CDR3 is TGTGCCAGCAGTGAATGGGACAGGGCGAACACTGAAGCTTTCTTT. As protein: CASSEWDRANTEAFF.

By share of the sample, this clonotype is medium-sized. The V and J genes are TRBV5-1 and TRBJ2-7; D is undetermined. This CDR3 has 14 residues. Between the trimmed V and J ends, which lost 0 bases and 3 bases, there was a span of 10 bases. CDR1 SGHRS and CDR2 YFSETQ come from the germline V gene. The CDR3 spells CASSLAARDYEQYF. The CDR3, as DNA: TGCGCCAGCAGCTTGGCCGCACGAGACTACGAGCAGTACTTC.

This clonotype was counted ten times or more. The chain employs TRBV11-3 and TRBJ2-5, with 7 nucleotides matching TRBD2. Germline loops: CDR1 SGHNT, CDR2 YENEEA. This CDR3 region has 18 residues. Trimming took 1 base from V and 5 from J; bases not matched to a gene: 16. The CDR3 DNA sequence: TGTGCCAGCAGCTTAGGAGGTCCTGTTGGGCGGGAGAGGGAGACCCAGTACTTC. Translated: CASSLGGPVGRERETQYF.

This clonotype was recorded at least ten times. The chain combines TRBV6-5 with TRBJ1-1; D unclear. Germline loops: CDR1 MNHEY, CDR2 SVGAGI. This CDR3 has 14 residues. V was cut by 5 bases and J by 1 base, with 11 bases left in between. The CDR3 here is CASSGSQANTEAFF. The CDR3 nucleotides are TGTGCCAGCAGTGGGTCCCAAGCGAACACTGAAGCTTTCTTT.

This clonotype showed up many times. A read error may produce the germline difference seen at one junction end. This chain connects TRBV6-2 or TRBV6-3 to TRBJ2-2; a possible D gene is TRBD2 (6 bases). CDR3 length: 12 residues. Germline loops: CDR1 MNHEY, CDR2 SVGEGT. The CDR3 reads CASSLGTGGLFF. CDR3 sequence (DNA): TGTGCCAGCAGCCTTGGCACCGGGGGGCTGTTTTTT.

The CDR3 region has the DNA TGTGCCAGCAGCTTAGCGAACGGGGAGCAGTACTTC. It encodes CASSLANGEQYF. The chain carries TRBV7-9 and TRBJ2-7, with D unclear. Trimming shortened V by 0 bases and J by 7 bases, and 7 bases separated the two germline ends. Germline values: CDR1 SEHNR, CDR2 FQNEAQ (reference sequence). The CDR3 covers 12 residues.

This clonotype was observed once. The V and J genes are TRBV24-1 and TRBJ2-7; weak D call: TRBD2 (6 bases). Germline assignment: CDR1 KGHDR and CDR2 SFDVKD. Trimming cost V 9 bases and J 2 bases, with 19 bases left between them. CDR3 length: 15 amino acids. CDR3 DNA sequence: TGTGCCACCTCCAGCGTTGTGGGGGAGGCCTACGAGCAGTACTTC. It yields the protein CATSSVVGEAYEQYF.